The source of this TCR beta chain is a study of blood T cell repertoires in COVID-19. Authors' processing steps: Estimated nucleated cell counts came from reference gene primer amplification. Data came from immunoSEQ multiplex PCR; TCRdb stores just in-frame clones and leaves some out. V and J calls plus clone size are reproduced from that table; the DNA served to infer D and trimming. The sample has just over 80,000 clones; 80% to 85% are singletons. This receptor was identified in a man older than 75 with acute or convalescent COVID-19. The sequenced sample was peripheral blood.

CDR3 protein: CASIGTYSSYEQYF. CDR3 nucleotides: TGTGCCAGCATAGGAACTTACAGCTCCTACGAGCAGTACTTC. V is TRBV28 and J is TRBJ2-7; D is ambiguous. The CDR3 is 14 amino acids. The V and J ends lost 7 bases and 0 bases respectively, with 13 bases between them. Germline CDR1 reads MDHEN; CDR2 reads SYDVKM.